This T cell receptor (beta chain) is from a study of OX40 agonist ivuxolimab in advanced cancers. Study-level information: One patient with hepatocellular carcinoma and two with cutaneous melanoma, three in all, had partial responses. Broader study findings: Nonresponders, in some cases, also had low normalized T-cell clonal expansion.

About this clone: Its matching antigen is unknown.

With 5 bases clipped from V and 5 bases from J, the junction kept 3 bases outside the gene matches. Germline values: CDR1 SEHNR, CDR2 FQNEAQ (reference sequence). The CDR3 consists of 13 residues. The data were produced by immunoSEQ multiplex PCR, yet TCRdb's version contains in-frame clones alone and is incomplete. The sample holds about 66,000 clones; around 83% are singletons and the top ten take approximately 2.5%. This receptor was identified in an adult with an advanced solid tumor such as melanoma, head and neck, liver or kidney cancer. The sample consisted of CD4+ or CD8+ T cells sorted from blood, taken in a trial of the OX40 agonist ivuxolimab. This rearrangement joins TRBV7-9 to TRBJ1-2, with 9 nucleotides matching TRBD1. The chain's CDR3 is CASSIGTGYGYTF. In DNA form, the CDR3 reads TGTGCCAGCAGCATCGGGACAGGGTATGGCTACACCTTC. Based on the CDR3 plus reference TRBV7-9 and TRBJ1-2, the full variable domain is DTGVSQNPRHKITKRGQNVTFRCDPISEHNRLYWYRQTLGQGPEFLTYFQNEAQLEKSRLLSDRFSAERPKGSFSTLEIQRTEQGDSAMYLCASSIGTGYGYTFGSGTRLTVV.